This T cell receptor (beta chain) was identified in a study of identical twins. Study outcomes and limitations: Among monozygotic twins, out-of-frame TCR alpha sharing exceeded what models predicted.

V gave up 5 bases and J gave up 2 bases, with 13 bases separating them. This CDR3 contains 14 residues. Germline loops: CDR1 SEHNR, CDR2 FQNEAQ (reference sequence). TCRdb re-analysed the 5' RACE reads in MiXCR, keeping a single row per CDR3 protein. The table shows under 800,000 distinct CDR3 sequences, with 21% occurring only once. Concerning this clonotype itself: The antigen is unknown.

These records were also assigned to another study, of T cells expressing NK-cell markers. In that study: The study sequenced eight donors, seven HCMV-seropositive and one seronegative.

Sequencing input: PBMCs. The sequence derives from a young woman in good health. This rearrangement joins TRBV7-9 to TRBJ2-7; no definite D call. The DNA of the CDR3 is TGTGCCAGCAGCGGTCGTAGAAAGACCTACGAGCAGTACTTC. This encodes CASSGRRKTYEQYF.